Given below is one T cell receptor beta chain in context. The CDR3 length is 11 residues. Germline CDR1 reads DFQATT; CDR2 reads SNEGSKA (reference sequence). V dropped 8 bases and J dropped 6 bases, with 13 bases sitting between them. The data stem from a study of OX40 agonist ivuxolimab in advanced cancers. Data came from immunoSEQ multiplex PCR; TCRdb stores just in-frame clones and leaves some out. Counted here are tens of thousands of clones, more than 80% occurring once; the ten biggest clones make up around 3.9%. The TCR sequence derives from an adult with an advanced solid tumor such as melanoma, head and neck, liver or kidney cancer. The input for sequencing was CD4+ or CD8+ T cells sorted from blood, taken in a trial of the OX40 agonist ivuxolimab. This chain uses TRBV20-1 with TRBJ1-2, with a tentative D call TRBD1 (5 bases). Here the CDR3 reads CSTYGADGYTF. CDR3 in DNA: TGCAGTACGTACGGGGCGGATGGCTACACCTTC.